Shown below are 24 T cell receptor beta chains from a single sample sequenced in a study of cytomegalovirus exposure and HLA in healthy donors. The PCR contained 60 Vbeta and 13 Jbeta primers. Sequencing used immunoSEQ multiplex PCR; TCRdb keeps in-frame clones, though not all of them. The table includes 150,000 to 200,000 clones, 84% detected once. Sequenced material: PBMCs. The source of these receptors is a middle-aged man in good health and CMV-seropositive.

The V call is TRBV7-9, the J call TRBJ1-3; D unresolved. Germline V gene data show CDR1 as SEHNR and CDR2 as FQNEAQ (reference sequence). The CDR3 totals 12 residues. CDR3: CADSNSGNTIYF. Written as DNA, the CDR3 is TGTGCGGACTCCAACTCTGGAAACACCATATATTTT.

This chain links TRBV25-1 with TRBJ1-4; D may be TRBD1 (5 bases). The CDR3 has 13 amino acids. The germline V gene has CDR1 MGHDK and CDR2 SYGVNS. V lost 5 bases and J lost 4, with 8 bases in between. The CDR3 DNA follows: TGTGCCAGCAGTTCGGGGGGTAATGAAAAACTGTTTTTT. Its protein product is CASSSGGNEKLFF. Full variable domain (rest looked up from reference TRBV25-1 and TRBJ1-4): EADIYQTPRYLVIGTGKKITLECSQTMGHDKMYWYQQDPGMELHLIHYSYGVNSTEKGDLSSESTVSRIRTEHFPLTLESARPSHTSQYLCASSSGGNEKLFFGSGTQLSVL.

The V gene is TRBV7-9, the J gene TRBJ2-1; TRBD2 matches 8 bases. Germline V gives CDR1 SEHNR, CDR2 FQNEAQ (reference sequence). The CDR3 contains 18 residues. V was clipped by 3 bases and J by 3 bases; unmatched bases: 13. The CDR3 loop is CASSFPRVVAGGYNEQFF. The DNA of the CDR3 is TGTGCCAGCAGCTTCCCCAGGGTCGTGGCGGGAGGCTACAATGAGCAGTTCTTC.

The V call is TRBV30, the J call TRBJ2-3; 7 nucleotides agree with TRBD2. Looked up from germline, CDR1 is GTSNPN and CDR2 is SVGIG (reference sequence). This CDR3 is built from 14 residues. CDR3 DNA: TGTGCTTTTAGCGGGCCCGGTTACACAGATACGCAGTATTTT. Residues: CAFSGPGYTDTQYF.

This clone was seen more than once but under ten times. This chain connects TRBV7-8 to TRBJ2-7; perhaps TRBD2 as D (7 bases). Trimming pared 5 bases from V and 4 bases from J, leaving 21 bases between. The CDR3 sequence is 16 residues long. Germline V gene sequence: CDR1 SGHVS, CDR2 FQNEAQ. CDR3 sequence (DNA): TGTGCCAGCAGCCCCTACTTGGGGAGGGGGGAGTACGAGCAGTACTTC. Protein product: CASSPYLGRGEYEQYF.

The V call is TRBV6-1, the J call TRBJ2-1, with 9 nucleotides matching TRBD2. The CDR3 is 15 amino acids. The junction had 8 bases not matched to a gene; V was cut back by 6 bases and J by 5 bases. Germline V lookup: CDR1 MNHNS, CDR2 SASEGT. CDR3: CASSPLAGPNNEQFF. Here the CDR3 DNA reads TGTGCCAGCAGCCCCCTAGCGGGGCCAAACAATGAGCAGTTCTTC.

The chain joins TRBV10-3 to TRBJ1-4; TRBD1 might be the D (6 bases). V lost 0 bases to trimming and J lost 7 bases, with 12 bases between them. CDR3 size: 15 residues. Germline V gene lookup returns CDR1 ENHRY and CDR2 SYGVKD. The DNA for the CDR3 is TGTGCCATCAGTGAGTCCGGGACACTTGGTGAAAAACTGTTTTTT. Its protein is CAISESGTLGEKLFF.

The chain couples TRBV7-9 to TRBJ1-2; 7 bases are shared with TRBD1. CDR3 length equals 15 residues. Germline V gene data show CDR1 as SEHNR and CDR2 as FQNEAQ (reference sequence). Germline trimming cut 2 bases from V and 5 bases from J; bases unmatched to any gene: 8. The CDR3 region has the DNA TGTGCCAGCAGCTTAATCCAGGGGGTTGCTTATGGCTACACCTTC. This codes for CASSLIQGVAYGYTF.

This chain connects TRBV29-1 to TRBJ2-7; 11 bases match TRBD2. The CDR3 runs 18 residues. CDR1 is SQVTM, CDR2 ANQGSEA, per germline. Trimming at V came to 0 bases and at J to 3 bases, leaving 13 bases not matched to a gene. The CDR3 DNA is TGCAGCGTTGAAGATTTTGGACTAGCGGGCCTATTTCTCTACGAGCAGTACGTC. Amino acid sequence: CSVEDFGLAGLFLYEQYV.

The chain has TRBV5-1 and TRBJ2-3; D is undetermined. This CDR3 is built from 14 residues. The V end was cut by 9 bases, the J end by 2 bases, with 16 bases between. Germline CDR1 and CDR2: SGHRS and YFSETQ. CDR3 sequence reads: CAIPPSLVTDTQYF. Here the CDR3 DNA reads TGCGCCATCCCCCCCAGCCTAGTCACAGATACGCAGTATTTT.

The V call is TRBV5-6, the J call TRBJ1-4; D gene ambiguous. CDR1 and CDR2 (germline): SGHDT, YYEEEE. V gave up 4 bases and J gave up 3 bases, with 10 bases separating them. There are 14 residues in the CDR3. CDR3 in amino acids: CASSEGFSNEKLFF. In DNA form, the CDR3 reads TGTGCCAGCAGCGAGGGATTTTCTAATGAAAAACTGTTTTTT.

The chain uses TRBV5-1 and TRBJ2-2, with D tentatively TRBD1 (6 bases). Germline V gene sequence: CDR1 SGHRS, CDR2 YFSETQ. The CDR3 is made up of 17 amino acids. Deletions cut 0 bases from V and 0 bases from J, with 12 bases between. The CDR3 spells CASSLAPQGTNTGELFF. The CDR3 nucleotides read TGCGCCAGCAGCTTGGCCCCACAGGGTACGAACACCGGGGAGCTGTTTTTT.

This rearrangement joins TRBV29-1 to TRBJ2-7, with 8 bases lining up with TRBD1. Trimming removed 1 base from V and 2 bases from J; junction bases left unmatched: 10. The CDR3 extends over 16 amino acids. The V gene's germline CDR1 is SQVTM and CDR2 ANQGSEA. CDR3 in DNA: TGCAGCGTTGAAGTTTTCCGGACAGGGACCCCCTACGAGCAGTACTTC. Protein product: CSVEVFRTGTPYEQYF.

Only a few counts were recorded for this clone. The chain has TRBV7-2 and TRBJ1-4, with 8 bases matching TRBD1. The V gene end was trimmed by 6 bases and the J gene end by 6 bases; junction bases not matched to a gene: 12. Germline assignment: CDR1 SGHTA and CDR2 FQGNSA. The CDR3 extends over 16 amino acids. The CDR3 sequence is CASSFEGGTGHEKLFF. CDR3 DNA sequence: TGTGCCAGCAGTTTTGAGGGCGGGACAGGTCATGAAAAACTGTTTTTT.

J is TRBJ2-5 and V is TRBV6-5; 8 bases agree with TRBD1. The germline gives CDR1 MNHEY, CDR2 SVGAGI. The junction had 6 bases not matched to a gene; V was cut back by 4 bases and J by 2 bases. CDR3 size: 15 residues. This CDR3 is CASSSWTGIQETQYF. CDR3 coding DNA: TGTGCCAGCAGTTCCTGGACAGGGATACAAGAGACCCAGTACTTC.

Notes on this clone: At the DNA level, this CDR3 is encoded by other sequences in the same sample as well. This chain uses TRBV18 with TRBJ1-1; D may be TRBD1 (5 bases). This CDR3 comprises 13 residues. The germline V gene has CDR1 KGHSH and CDR2 LQKENI. V was trimmed by 3 bases and J by 1 base, leaving 6 bases between them. The CDR3 DNA is TGTGCCAGCTCACCCCAGGGGAACACTGAAGCTTTCTTT. Amino acid sequence: CASSPQGNTEAFF.

The chain links TRBV7-9 to TRBJ1-1; a possible D gene is TRBD1 (5 bases). The V gene's germline CDR1 is SEHNR and CDR2 FQNEAQ (reference sequence). The CDR3 loop spans 13 amino acids. Deletions cut 7 bases from V and 1 base from J, with 10 bases between. In DNA form, the CDR3 reads TGTGCCAGCACACGACAGAGGAACACTGAAGCTTTCTTT. Amino acids: CASTRQRNTEAFF.

V is TRBV30 and J is TRBJ2-5; tentatively, D is TRBD1 (5 bases). V shed 3 bases and J shed 5 bases, with 13 bases lying between them. This CDR3 has 13 amino acids. CDR1 is GTSNPN, CDR2 SVGIG, per germline (reference sequence). The CDR3 nucleotides read TGTGCCTGGAGAGGGGCGGACCGGGAGACCCAGTACTTC. Amino acid sequence: CAWRGADRETQYF.

This clone was picked up a small number of times. The CDR3, as DNA: TGTGCCAGCAGCTTGTCCAGGGGCGGTGAAAAACTGTTTTTT. It codes for CASSLSRGGEKLFF. The chain is built from TRBV7-9 and TRBJ1-4; possible D gene TRBD1, 6 bases. From germline, CDR1 is SEHNR and CDR2 FQNEAQ (reference sequence). The CDR3 runs to 14 residues. V was shortened by 3 bases and J by 7 bases, with 12 bases between the two germline ends.

Details on this clone: This CDR3 is also generated by other DNA sequences in the sample. The V gene is TRBV5-4, the J gene TRBJ1-5, with unresolved D. CDR3 length: 14 residues. CDR1 is SGHNT and CDR2 is YYREEE in the germline V gene (reference sequence). Trimming pared 0 bases from V and 2 bases from J, leaving 6 bases between. CDR3 DNA: TGTGCCAGCAGCTTGGCCGGGGGCAATCAGCCCCAGCATTTT. Translation gives CASSLAGGNQPQHF.

The chain employs TRBV15 and TRBJ1-5, with 8 bases aligning to TRBD1. Germline-derived CDR1 and CDR2 are LNHNV and YYDKDF (reference sequence). The CDR3 contains 14 residues. V was clipped by 2 bases and J by 5 bases; unmatched bases: 2. CDR3: CATSRQGAYQPQHF. DNA of the CDR3: TGTGCCACCAGCAGACAGGGGGCTTATCAGCCCCAGCATTTT.

The rearrangement uses TRBV7-2 and TRBJ2-3; TRBD2 agrees at 9 bases. Germline CDR1 and CDR2: SGHTA and FQGNSA. Trimming cost V 5 bases and J 2 bases; bases outside gene matches: 14. The CDR3 totals 18 residues. The CDR3 nucleotides are TGTGCCAGCAGCCCGGGGCTGCTGCGGGGGGGCTTCACAGATACGCAGTATTTT. The encoded protein is CASSPGLLRGGFTDTQYF. Combining the CDR3 with reference TRBV7-2 and TRBJ2-3 gives the whole variable domain GAGVSQSPSNKVTEKGKDVELRCDPISGHTALYWYRQSLGQGLEFLIYFQGNSAPDKSGLPSDRFSAERTGGSVSTLTIQRTQQEDSAVYLCASSPGLLRGGFTDTQYFGPGTRLTVL.

In the case of this clone: This sample includes further DNA sequences coding for the same CDR3. The rearrangement joins TRBV5-6 to TRBJ1-5, with D tentatively TRBD1 (5 bases). Germline V gene data show CDR1 as SGHDT and CDR2 as YYEEEE. V was trimmed by 4 bases and J by 3 bases, leaving 11 bases between them. This CDR3 spans 14 amino acids. CDR3 loop: CASSETGVNQPQHF. DNA of the CDR3: TGTGCCAGCAGCGAGACGGGGGTCAATCAGCCCCAGCATTTT.

A single count supports this clone. The chain uses TRBV11-2 and TRBJ2-3; perhaps TRBD2 as D (6 bases). V was pared by 5 bases and J by 3 bases, with 15 bases between. Germline CDR1 reads SGHAT; CDR2 reads FQNNGV. This CDR3 has 15 amino acids. The CDR3 DNA sequence: TGTGCCAGCAGCCCGGGGAAAAGCGGGACAGATACGCAGTATTTT. This translates into CASSPGKSGTDTQYF.